This T cell receptor (beta chain) was obtained from a study of molecular identifiers for immune sequencing clone quantification. Findings of the study overall: Sizes of highly expanded clones could be underestimated through identical TCRs sharing a barcode.

The CDR3 spans 13 residues. The ends were cut back, 3 bases at V and 4 bases at J, with 9 bases in the middle. Germline V gives CDR1 LNHDA, CDR2 SQIVND (reference sequence). A few counts support this clonotype. Its target is unknown. Methods described previously were used for bulk TCR libraries, and listed TCR primers were applied. One entry per CDR3 protein, called by TCRdb with MiXCR from the PCR reads. The sample lists around 470,000 distinct CDR3 sequences; less than 30% were seen once. Sequencing was done on a sample of naive CD8+ T cells from blood, with Jurkat cell RNA spiked in. Stated subset: FACS-sorted CD8+CD4-CCR7+CD45RA+ naive T cells. The rearrangement joins TRBV19 to TRBJ1-1; D gene ambiguous. The receptor's source is a human donor in good health. Some libraries in this study had Jurkat cell RNA spiked in. This CDR3 reads CASSIPGPTEAFF. For the CDR3, the DNA is TGTGCCAGTAGTATTCCCGGCCCCACTGAAGCTTTCTTT.